This passage covers 19 T cell receptor beta chains from one sample sequenced in a study of blood T cell repertoires in COVID-19. Some clones are missing from TCRdb's copy, which holds only in-frame ones; the method was immunoSEQ multiplex PCR. The profile shows 400,000 or so clones, more than 70% of them singletons. The sample comprised PBMCs or T cells enriched from blood (not recorded which). These receptors originate from a middle-aged man in a cohort exposed to, infected with or recovered from COVID-19 (not recorded which).

The sample holds a few counts of this clone. This chain links TRBV5-4 with TRBJ1-1; TRBD1 might be the D (6 bases). This CDR3 has 17 amino acids. Germline loops: CDR1 SGHNT, CDR2 YYREEE (reference sequence). V was cut by 1 base and J by 1 base, with 17 bases left in between. The CDR3 DNA follows: TGTGCCAGCAGCTTGCGAAACAGGGTTCACGGGAACACTGAAGCTTTCTTT. Translating it yields CASSLRNRVHGNTEAFF.

The rearrangement links TRBV24-1 to TRBJ2-1, with 11 bases identical to TRBD2. From germline, CDR1 is KGHDR and CDR2 SFDVKD. V trimming: 6 bases; J trimming: 5 bases; junction bases outside the gene matches: 11. The CDR3 has 17 residues. CDR3 DNA: TGTGCCACCAGTCCGGGGGGTAGCGGGAGGGCTAACAATGAGCAGTTCTTC. This codes for CATSPGGSGRANNEQFF.

The chain is built from TRBV19 and TRBJ1-1, with 7 bases that match TRBD1. J lost 6 bases, V lost 3 bases, and 4 bases had no gene match. CDR1 and CDR2 from the germline V gene are LNHDA and SQIVND (reference sequence). The CDR3 extends over 13 amino acids. CDR3 in amino acids: CASSIPQGPEAFF. CDR3 DNA: TGTGCCAGTAGTATCCCACAGGGGCCTGAAGCTTTCTTT.

The V gene is TRBV2, the J gene TRBJ1-2; TRBD1 matches at 9 bases. Germline CDR1 and CDR2: SNHLY and FYNNEI. V lost 5 bases to trimming and J lost 7 bases; unmatched junction nucleotides: 8. The CDR3 extends over 14 amino acids. This chain's CDR3 is CASSLRQGEGGYTF. As DNA, the CDR3 is TGTGCCAGCAGTCTACGACAGGGGGAGGGTGGCTACACCTTC.

This clone appeared a few times. The chain has TRBV5-8 and TRBJ1-1; no definite D call. The V gene lost 0 bases and the J gene lost 8 bases, with 11 bases spanning the gap. The CDR3 spans 13 residues. Germline-derived CDR1 and CDR2 are SGHTS and YDEGEE. The CDR3, as DNA: TGTGCCAGCAGCTTGGGGCAGGCCTACGAAGCTTTCTTT. Translated: CASSLGQAYEAFF.

The J gene is TRBJ1-6, the V gene TRBV30; D is possibly TRBD1 (5 bases). CDR1 and CDR2 from the germline V gene are GTSNPN and SVGIG (reference sequence). Trimming took 3 bases from V and 9 from J, leaving 12 bases between them. The CDR3 sequence is 13 residues long. The CDR3, as DNA: TGTGCCTGGAGCGCCACAGGAGCTTCACCCCTCCACTTT. This codes for CAWSATGASPLHF.

The chain recombines TRBV5-4 with TRBJ2-7; 8 nucleotides match TRBD2. There are 15 residues in the CDR3. The germline V gene has CDR1 SGHNT and CDR2 YYREEE (reference sequence). V lost 0 bases, J lost 2 bases, and 4 bases stayed unmatched. The CDR3 loop reads CASSLDPAGAYEQYF. The CDR3 DNA is TGTGCCAGCAGCTTGGACCCAGCGGGAGCCTACGAGCAGTACTTC.

CDR3 sequence reads: CASSFSGVNTGELFF. The CDR3 bases are TGTGCCAGCAGTTTTAGCGGGGTGAACACCGGGGAGCTGTTTTTT. The rearrangement uses TRBV9 and TRBJ2-2; 8 bases align to TRBD2. The ends lost 5 bases at V and 1 base at J; junction bases unmatched: 4. CDR1 and CDR2 from the germline V gene are SGDLS and YYNGEE. There are 15 residues in the CDR3.

The gene calls are TRBV19 and TRBJ2-3; possible D gene TRBD2, 6 bases. Between the trimmed V and J ends, which lost 1 base and 4 bases, there was a span of 18 bases. Germline V lookup: CDR1 LNHDA, CDR2 SQIVND (reference sequence). The CDR3 totals 17 residues. The DNA for the CDR3 is TGTGCCAGTAGTATAGGGGGCTCGGAGCGGGCCTCAGATACGCAGTATTTT. The encoded protein is CASSIGGSERASDTQYF.

The chain is built from TRBV19 and TRBJ1-5; TRBD1 is a possible D gene (6 bases). The CDR3 loop spans 15 amino acids. Looked up from germline, CDR1 is LNHDA and CDR2 is SQIVND (reference sequence). V dropped 5 bases and J dropped 0 bases, with 11 bases sitting between them. This CDR3 reads CASSLRTVSNQPQHF. CDR3 DNA: TGTGCCAGTAGTCTCAGGACAGTTAGCAATCAGCCCCAGCATTTT.

J is TRBJ1-1 and V is TRBV6-1; D possibly corresponds to TRBD1 (5 bases). Germline CDR1 reads MNHNS; CDR2 reads SASEGT. This CDR3 is built from 13 residues. V was shortened by 3 bases and J by 6 bases, with 11 bases between the two germline ends. Here the CDR3 reads CASSEGGISEAFF. In nucleotides, the CDR3 is TGTGCCAGCAGTGAGGGGGGAATCTCTGAAGCTTTCTTT.

The chain joins TRBV18 to TRBJ2-7; the match to TRBD2 covers 13 bases. Germline loops: CDR1 KGHSH, CDR2 LQKENI. The CDR3 extends over 16 amino acids. With V trimmed by 4 bases and J by 6 bases, 9 bases remained unmatched. CDR3 nucleotide sequence: TGTGCCAGCTCACACTCCTCCACTAGCGGGAGGGGCGAGCAGTACTTC. Protein sequence: CASSHSSTSGRGEQYF.

The rearrangement joins TRBV9 to TRBJ2-1, with 10 bases lining up with TRBD2. Trimming at V came to 0 bases and at J to 7 bases, leaving 4 bases not matched to a gene. CDR3 length: 15 amino acids. Per the germline V gene, CDR1 is SGDLS and CDR2 is YYNGEE. The CDR3 DNA reads as TGTGCCAGCAGCGTAGTCCTAGCGGGAGTGAATGAGCAGTTCTTC. This codes for CASSVVLAGVNEQFF. Combining the CDR3 with reference TRBV9 and TRBJ2-1 gives the whole variable domain DSGVTQTPKHLITATGQRVTLRCSPRSGDLSVYWYQQSLDQGLQFLIQYYNGEERAKGNILERFSAQQFPDLHSELNLSSLELGDSALYFCASSVVLAGVNEQFFGPGTRLTVL.

The J gene is TRBJ2-2, the V gene TRBV7-2; 12 nucleotides match TRBD2. Germline-derived CDR1 and CDR2 are SGHTA and FQGNSA. This CDR3 comprises 18 residues. The J segment lost 1 base and the V segment lost 3 bases, leaving 6 bases of the junction unmatched. In nucleotides, the CDR3 is TGTGCCAGCAGCTTGGTGCCGGGACTAGCGGGGAACACCGGGGAGCTGTTTTTT. Protein product: CASSLVPGLAGNTGELFF.

This clone was counted a single time. The V gene is TRBV7-9, the J gene TRBJ1-1, with D possibly TRBD1 on 6 matching bases. The CDR3 is 15 residues long. CDR1 is SEHNR, CDR2 FQNEAQ, per germline (reference sequence). V lost 5 bases and J lost 3, with 16 bases in between. The CDR3 here is CASSQGDIQYTEAFF. The CDR3, as DNA: TGTGCCAGCAGCCAAGGGGACATCCAGTACACTGAAGCTTTCTTT. Based on the CDR3 plus reference TRBV7-9 and TRBJ1-1, the full variable domain is DTGVSQNPRHKITKRGQNVTFRCDPISEHNRLYWYRQTLGQGPEFLTYFQNEAQLEKSRLLSDRFSAERPKGSFSTLEIQRTEQGDSAMYLCASSQGDIQYTEAFFGQGTRLTVV.

The rearrangement links TRBV10-2 to TRBJ1-1; 12 bases map to TRBD1. The CDR3 contains 13 residues. The V and J ends lost 4 bases and 11 bases, in that order; junction bases with no gene match: 5. CDR1 WSHSY and CDR2 SAAADI come from the germline V gene. CDR3 in amino acids: CASSVPGQGAAFF. DNA of the CDR3: TGCGCCAGCAGTGTACCGGGACAGGGGGCGGCTTTCTTT.

This chain connects TRBV19 to TRBJ1-2; TRBD1 agrees at 12 bases. Germline V gives CDR1 LNHDA, CDR2 SQIVND (reference sequence). Trimming removed 3 bases from V and 4 bases from J; junction bases left unmatched: 6. The CDR3 sequence is 16 residues long. For the CDR3, the DNA is TGTGCCAGTAGTATCTCGGGACAGGGGGCCGGCTATGGCTACACCTTC. Its protein product is CASSISGQGAGYGYTF.

The chain links TRBV16 to TRBJ1-2, with TRBD1 as a possible D gene (5 bases). This CDR3 comprises 13 residues. V lost 4 bases and J 7 bases, leaving 13 bases between the germline ends. In germline, CDR1 is KGHSY, CDR2 FQNENV. The CDR3 sequence is CASSPTRGTGYTF. In DNA form, the CDR3 reads TGTGCCAGCAGCCCGACACGGGGGACTGGCTACACCTTC.

The rearrangement links TRBV28 to TRBJ1-2; D is ambiguous. Per germline, CDR1 MDHEN and CDR2 SYDVKM. The length of the CDR3 is 13 residues. V lost 3 bases, J lost 4 bases, and 9 bases lay in between. The CDR3, as DNA: TGTGCCAGCAGTTTGGAGGGATCCTATGGCTACACCTTC. Translated, it gives CASSLEGSYGYTF.